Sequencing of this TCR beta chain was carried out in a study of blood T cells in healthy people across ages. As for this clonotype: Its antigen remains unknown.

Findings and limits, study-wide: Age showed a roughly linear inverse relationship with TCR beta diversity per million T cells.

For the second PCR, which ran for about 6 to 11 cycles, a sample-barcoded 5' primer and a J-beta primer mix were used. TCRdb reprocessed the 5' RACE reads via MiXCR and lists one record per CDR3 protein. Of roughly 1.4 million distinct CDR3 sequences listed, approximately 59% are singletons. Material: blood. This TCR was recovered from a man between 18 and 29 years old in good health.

CDR3 region: CAPAPEAFF. DNA of the CDR3: TGTGCCCCGGCTCCTGAAGCTTTCTTT. The chain has TRBV24-1 and TRBJ1-1; D not resolved. The germline gives CDR1 KGHDR, CDR2 SFDVKD. The CDR3 has 9 residues. V was pared by 12 bases and J by 6 bases, with 7 bases between.